This TCR beta chain is from a study of shared clonotypes between healthy human individuals. In the study overall: CD8 memory received one plate per donor, CD8 naive two, CD4 memory three and CD4 naive three.

The table came from immunoSEQ multiplex PCR; TCRdb's copy has only in-frame clones and leaves some out. The sample shows some 1.4 million clones, about 96% of them seen only once. V was cut by 2 bases and J by 0 bases, with 11 bases left in between. This CDR3 region has 15 residues. CDR1 is MNHNS and CDR2 is SASEGT in the germline V gene. The V call is TRBV6-1, the J call TRBJ2-7; D is perhaps TRBD1 (5 bases). This TCR derives from a young man in good health. Sequencing used naive CD4+ T cells sorted from blood. Indicated subset: CD45RA+ positively selected. The CDR3, as DNA: TGTGCCAGCAGTGAAAGGTGGGGCTACTCCTACGAGCAGTACTTC. Translated, it gives CASSERWGYSYEQYF.